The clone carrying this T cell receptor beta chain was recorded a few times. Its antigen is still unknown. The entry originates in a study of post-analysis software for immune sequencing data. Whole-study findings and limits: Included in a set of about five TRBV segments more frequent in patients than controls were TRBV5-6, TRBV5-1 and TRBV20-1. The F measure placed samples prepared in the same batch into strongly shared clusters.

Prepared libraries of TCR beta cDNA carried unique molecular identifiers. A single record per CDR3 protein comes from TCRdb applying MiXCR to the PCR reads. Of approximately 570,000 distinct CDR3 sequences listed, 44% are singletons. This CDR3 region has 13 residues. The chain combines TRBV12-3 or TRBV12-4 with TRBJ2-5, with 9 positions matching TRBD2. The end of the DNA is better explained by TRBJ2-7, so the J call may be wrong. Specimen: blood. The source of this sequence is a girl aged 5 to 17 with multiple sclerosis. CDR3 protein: CASRKREENEQYF. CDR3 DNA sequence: TGTGCCAGCAGAAAGCGGGAGGAGAACGAGCAGTACTTC.